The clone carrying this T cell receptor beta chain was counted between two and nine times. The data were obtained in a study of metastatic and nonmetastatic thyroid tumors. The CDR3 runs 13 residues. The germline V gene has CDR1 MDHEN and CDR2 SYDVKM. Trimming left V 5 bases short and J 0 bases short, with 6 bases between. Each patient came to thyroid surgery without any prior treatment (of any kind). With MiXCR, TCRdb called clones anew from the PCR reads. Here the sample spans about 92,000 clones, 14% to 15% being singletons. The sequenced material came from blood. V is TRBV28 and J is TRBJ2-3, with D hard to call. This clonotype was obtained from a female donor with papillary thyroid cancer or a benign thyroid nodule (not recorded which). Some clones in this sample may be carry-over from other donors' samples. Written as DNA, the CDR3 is TGTGCCAGCAGTCTGAGCAGCACAGATACGCAGTATTTT. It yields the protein CASSLSSTDTQYF.